This TCR beta chain was found in a study of cytomegalovirus exposure and HLA in healthy donors listed by TCRdb under 2017. About the investigation overall: According to an earlier analysis of a few hundred of the donors, about 179 million T cells yielded 90 million to 140 million unique TCR beta sequences and about 280 Gb of sequence data. Alongside the repertoire data, information on donor age, sex, ethnicity and CMV serostatus was compiled. In the later analysis, no new phenotypic data were used to find candidate immune exposures; instead, reliance was placed on TCR beta sequences and their occurrence across donors. A later genetic analysis used genome-wide SNP genotypes for about 65% of the 666 donors, treating that subset as a discovery cohort. The study aimed to test whether signatures of past pathogen exposure could be identified by cataloging public T cell receptors. The number of donors typed differed by locus, with roughly 620-630 for A, B, C, DRB1 and DQB1, around 500 for DQA1, over 600 for DPA1, and under 490 for DPB1. The study combined high-throughput TCR immunosequencing, statistical association of individual TCRs with disease status, and machine learning to predict cytomegalovirus infection status. In an earlier analysis of 500 to 650 of the donors, high-throughput TCR beta sequencing was used to judge whether each TCR beta V gene segment behaved as functional or pseudogenic. An early release covering over 500 HLA-typed donors comprised around 300 gigabases of sequencing data and around 80 million unique TCR sequences. Across approximately 420 genotyped donors of the cohort, an average of about 240,000 unique TCR beta nucleotide sequences per donor were sequenced, and approximately 17% of those sequences were non-productive. Because of strong linkage in the cohort, 4 to 6 DR-DQ haplotypes were treated as single units for association and clustering. In addition to the first cohort of roughly 700 subjects, a separate validation cohort of approximately 110 different subjects was used. Both class I and class II loci were covered by HLA typing, at four-digit resolution. Among the approximately 420 genotyped donors, roughly 80% belonged to the genetic ancestry cluster associated with self-reported Caucasian donors. All discovery cohort repertoires had been generated using a single sequencing platform. In a later analysis, previously published TCR beta repertoires from roughly 710 donors were re-analyzed and high-resolution HLA genotyping was added so that TCR occurrence patterns could be studied. Using immunosequencing, the study profiled T cell repertoires from 550 to 750 subjects and related those repertoires to cytomegalovirus serostatus.

In total, 600 or so healthy bone marrow donors made up the cohort. At the time of sampling, every cohort member was nominally healthy, though immune exposures that went unrecorded were likely present. The donor was CMV seronegative and belonged to the group of approximately 320 seronegative cohort members. A peripheral blood sample was provided by each donor, and peripheral blood mononuclear cells were used for TCR beta sequencing. The Qiagen DNeasy Blood Extraction Kit was used to extract genomic DNA from the blood cell samples. Library preparation used the immunoSEQ multiplex PCR assay. For the multiplex PCR, a mixture combining 60 forward primers for TCR Vbeta segments and 13 reverse primers for TCR Jbeta segments was used. The CDR3 region of rearranged TCR beta genes was amplified from genomic DNA by a multiplex PCR assay. Amplified TCR beta libraries were sequenced as 87-base-pair reads on the Illumina HiSeq System. For the original study's pipeline: Across the 600 to 700 repertoires, a later analysis counted approximately 75 million unique TCR beta chains, 9.5 million to 12 million of which were shared by at least two donors. Raw reads were error-corrected and collapsed into unique sequences with a nearest-neighbor algorithm that merged closely related sequences to remove PCR and sequencing errors. To assign V, D and J gene segments, CDR3 sequences were aligned to IMGT reference sequences. For a sequence to be retained, a match of at least six nucleotides was required to both a V gene segment and a J gene segment. Rearrangements were classified as productive when the CDR3 lacked stop codons and remained in frame with V and J, and all other rearrangements were classified as non-productive. CDR3 was defined by IMGT convention, running from the second conserved V-encoded cysteine to the conserved J-encoded phenylalanine. The earlier analysis of 587 of the donors excluded sequences that lacked an unambiguous match to a single V gene segment. An earlier analysis of just under 600 of the donors called V segments functional above 56.7% productive rearrangements and segregating when the between-donor standard deviation exceeded 5%. A statistical classification framework was developed to diagnose cytomegalovirus status using the catalog of TCR beta chain sequences. In a later analysis, TCR nucleotide sequences were compared against IMGT/GENE-DB human TR gene sequences so that V and J genes could be assigned. In a later analysis, CDR3 sequences and most-parsimonious VDJ recombination scenarios were assigned using the TCRdist pipeline. In a later analysis, each TCR beta chain was defined by its CDR3 amino acid sequence together with its V-gene family, and reads lacking a unique V-gene family were excluded. To address suspected cross-contamination and a sequencing artifact, a later analysis removed several hundred highly shared, low-generation-probability nucleotide sequences. For each public chain, a later analysis derived a clonal expansion index from normalized ranks of inferred template counts within each repertoire. In a later analysis, generation probabilities were computed using a VDJ recombination model fitted to out-of-frame rearrangements, and the results were checked against IGoR. A later analysis scored TCR-TCR, TCR-HLA and TCR-CMV co-occurrence with hypergeometric tests, applying a repertoire-size bias correction to TCR pairs. False discovery rates were estimated in a later analysis by permuting HLA or CMV assignments 20 times. In a later analysis, co-occurring TCRs were grouped using DBSCAN, with TCRdist sequence similarity added in when clustering inside HLA-allele-positive subsets. Repertoires with fewer than 30,000 or more than 120,000 public chains were left out of co-occurrence clustering, as were five repertoires with anomalous nucleotide sharing. TCRdb limited this immuneACCESS table to in-frame rearrangements with V and J called. A share of clones is missing; checked studies link under half to unresolved V genes, and the rest is unexplained. V and J calls and clone size come straight from that table; D and trimming were deduced from the DNA. This sample gives 150,000 to 200,000 clones in total; less than 85% of them show up just once. About 1.6% of the sample is held by the ten biggest clonotypes.

Study-wide findings and limitations: The sequencing pipeline was judged likely to have produced a cluster of highly shared sequence variants as a technical artifact. A further reported finding was that TCR beta sequences accurately predicted the HLA-A and HLA-B alleles for most subjects in the first cohort. The classifier was reported to diagnose cytomegalovirus status with high specificity and sensitivity in both the original and validation cohorts. The study gave a list of roughly 150 TCR beta chains associated with cytomegalovirus. Across donors, most TCR sequences were observed very rarely, whereas some public TCRs were present in many individuals. Because counts were too low, seventeen rarely observed V segments, including chromosome 9 orphons, were excluded from the earlier analysis of around 640 of the donors. A later analysis found that HLA-associated TCR beta chains were more clonally expanded and had lower generation probabilities than equally common non-associated chains. Specific HLA alleles were associated with more than 15,000 TCR beta sequences at a false discovery rate of 0.05 in a later analysis. Presence/absence analyses assumed roughly uniform sequencing depth across donors, an assumption that may not hold. Because HLA typing was missing for some donors at each locus, association tests included only the typed subset. Compared with the roughly 710-donor mean, donors in an Asian-associated ancestry cluster had fewer N-insertions in productive TCRs, according to a later genetic analysis. Several of the top co-occurrence clusters appeared to be linked to parvovirus B19, influenza, CMV and Epstein-Barr virus, according to a later analysis. V-gene and J-gene trimming of TCR beta chains was associated with a missense DCLRE1C variant in a later genetic analysis, and the association was replicated in an independent cohort. This cohort had only TCR beta chains sequenced, and the lack of alpha or paired-chain data limited which features could be detected. When HLA alleles, especially DR and DQ, strongly co-occurred, TCR associations were difficult to assign to individual alleles. Most CMV-associated TCR beta chains appeared to be HLA-restricted in a later analysis, and the HLA associations seemed to be driven largely by CMV exposure. In an earlier analysis of about 540 of the donors, most TCR beta V segments were observed in productive rearrangements about 90% or about 30% of the time, broadly matching IMGT annotations. Immune exposure information for the cohort was limited to CMV serostatus. A later analysis found that TCR association rates varied across HLA loci, with DRB1 alleles showing the most associated TCRs and HLA-C alleles the fewest. A few of the identified cytomegalovirus-associated TCR beta chains were confirmed in vitro to be specific for cytomegalovirus antigens. It was suggested by the authors that the approach could potentially be generalized to other disease states and immunological phenotypes. Correlated functional status among segregating V segments might be attributable to linkage disequilibrium, but an unknown experimental factor could not be ruled out.

Details on this clone: Its antigen is unknown. The record has no base qualities; no much larger clone is one base away.

The sequence was obtained from a male donor in good health and CMV-seronegative. What was sequenced was PBMCs.

The bases are TGCGCCAGCAGCCCCGGGGGGTCATCGGCACTTGGCTACACCTTC. Translated, it reads CASSPGGSSALGYTF. The V gene is TRBV5-1 and the J gene is TRBJ1-2; TRBD1 is perhaps the D gene, given 5 matching bases. For CDR1 and CDR2, the germline V gene lists SGHRS and YFSETQ. From cysteine to phenylalanine, the CDR3 is 15 amino acids long. The kept DNA is CDR3 alone, 45 bases in frame from the first base. Trimming removed 4 bases from V and 7 bases from J, leaving 20 bases between the germline ends.